This record concerns one T cell receptor beta chain sequence. Its antigen is not yet known. No base-level quality is on record; no much larger clone is a single base apart. This entry belongs to a study of blood T cell repertoires in COVID-19 (dated by TCRdb to about 2020). Background for the entire study: Samples covering the acute and convalescent phases of COVID-19 were provided by collaborators in the United States, Italy and Spain. The prospective study material was composed of cDNA or gDNA derived from T cells, B-cell-depleted T cells, or PBMCs. The dataset comprised deeply sampled blood TCRbeta repertoires from subjects exposed to, actively infected with, or recovered from COVID-19. The repertoires were made available in a free public database intended to serve as a resource for research on the immune response to SARS-CoV-2. The samples were drawn from two sources: the first 160 participants of the ongoing ImmuneRACE study, and 950 to 1,500 subjects contributed by 6 global collaborators. A de-identified subject ID, COVID-19 status, age in years and sex were almost always included in the sample metadata. Where available, HLA class I and class II types were taken from metadata supplied by the sample provider and were not determined by assay-based typing. Study-wide conclusions, independent of this receptor: The amount of clinical and demographic metadata varied by source and participant and was provided uncurated.

CDR1 and CDR2, per the germline V gene, are SGHRS and YFSETQ. Trimming costs V 6 bases and J 6 bases, and their ends lie 10 bases apart. The CDR3 runs 12 amino acids, cysteine and phenylalanine included. Only the CDR3 portion is preserved as DNA: 36 bases, with reading frame beginning at the first base. The immunoSEQ Assay, a bias-controlled multiplex PCR, was used to amplify TCRbeta CDR3 regions from genomic DNA. The authors processed their data as follows. Within the assay, amplification of reference gene primers was used to estimate how many nucleated cells each sample contained. To quantify the absolute abundance of each unique TCRbeta CDR3 rearrangement, sequence reads were collapsed and filtered. Productive Simpson clonality was computed per sample as the square root of Simpson's diversity index over productive rearrangements. TCRdb limited this immuneACCESS table to in-frame rearrangements with V and J called. A share of clones is missing; checked studies link under half to unresolved V genes, and the rest is unexplained. V and J calls and clone size are given by that table; D and trimming were obtained from the DNA. This sample holds 200,000 to 250,000 clones; 81% were observed only once. The ten most abundant clones make up around 10% of the sample.

Participants in the prospective study were enrolled through a virtual design, were aged about 18 to 100 years, and lived in 24 United States geographic areas. Cohort assignment in the prospective study relied on participant-reported clinical history from a screening survey and a study questionnaire. Mobile phlebotomists in the prospective study collected whole blood, serum and a nasopharyngeal or oropharyngeal swab from every participant. Prospective study participants could optionally give additional blood draws and questionnaires over a roughly 2-month period. Before DNA extraction, blood samples from the prospective study were shipped at room temperature or frozen.

The receptor was derived from a woman aged 45-65 years with acute COVID-19. The sample was PBMCs or T cells enriched from blood (not recorded which). Here the chain combines TRBV5-1 and TRBJ2-1; the D gene cannot be resolved reliably. CDR3 region: CASKSRVNEQFF. The DNA is TGCGCCAGCAAGTCTAGAGTCAATGAGCAGTTCTTC.